This T cell receptor beta chain appears in the sequencing data of a study of shared clonotypes between healthy human individuals (dated by TCRdb to between 2020 and 2021). In terms of the full investigation: A couple of women and a few men aged 18 to 49 years were included in the cohort. For each donor, three plates each were used for CD4 naive and CD4 memory, two plates were used for CD8 naive, and one plate was used for CD8 memory. The study deeply sequenced blood TCR repertoires of several healthy adults to estimate repertoire size and the extent of clonotype sharing between individuals. To increase sequencing depth and limit assay-specific biases, TCR repertoire library preparation and sequencing were carried out by different laboratories using diverse techniques. Leukapheresis yielded between about 0.94 and 10 billion PBMCs per donor. The paper's findings and limits, for the study overall: Compared with non-shared clonotypes, the clonotypes found in all four sorted-subset donors had higher generation probabilities. Larger estimated clonotype richness was generally found for naive subsets than for memory subsets. Roughly 5% of naive CD4, approximately 3.7% of naive CD8, approximately 2.2% of memory CD4, and over 0.35% of memory CD8 clonotypes were shared across several donors. Sampling was limited to blood, and TCR repertoires in tissue likely differ from TCR repertoires in blood. Because the study included a small number of donors, the genetic and exposure-history diversity represented was limited. Incomplete sequencing was indicated by rarefaction of sorted-subset datasets, despite the large sequencing depth. Pairwise subsampling led to the expectation that sequencing depth would affect the degree of clonotype sharing among donors.

As encoded in the germline V gene, CDR1 is SGHRS while CDR2 is YFSETQ. V was cut back by 3 bases and J by 2 bases, leaving a gap of 10 bases between them. The CDR3 measures 14 amino acids from cysteine to phenylalanine. Only the CDR3 portion is preserved as DNA: 42 bases, with reading frame beginning at the first base. Using the deep immunoSEQ assay, multiplex PCR amplified TCR CDR3 regions from genomic DNA. Genomic DNA extracted from each cell subset was distributed evenly over all wells of several immunoSEQ 96-well plates, and each plate served as one replicate. For sorted subsets, each replicate PCR was loaded with approximately 190 ng genomic DNA, equivalent to 25,000 to 35,000 T cell genomes. Purified libraries were quantified with a Qubit 3.0 fluorometer, sized on a Bioanalyzer 2100, and re-quantified with the KAPA Library Quantification kit. Each immunoSEQ 96-well plate was sequenced on its own single-read 150-cycle Illumina NextSeq 550 flow cell. For the original study's pipeline: Because the immunoSEQ output included only junctional sequences and no quality scores, the filtering could not be the same as the filtering used for full-length reads. To assign V/J genes and CDR3, sequences were annotated using PyIR, a Python wrapper for IgBLAST v1.9, with IMGT germline references. Any read was removed if the V/J assignment was weak (E-value above 1e-6), the CDR3 was missing, or the read contained stop codons, out-of-frame junctions, or ambiguous translated residues. V3J clonotypes were defined as sequences sharing the same inferred V gene, J gene, and CDR3 amino acid sequence. To compute the percentage overlap between repertoires, the number of shared unique clonotypes was divided by the size of the smaller repertoire. Richness of each repertoire was evaluated using RTK rarefaction, the Chao1 estimator, and Recon v2.1 estimates of unobserved clonotypes. For all TCRbeta clonotypes obtained by the gDNA method from a few donors, generation probabilities were computed with OLGA. TCRdb's version of the immuneACCESS table is confined to in-frame rearrangements and falls short of the full clone set. An unresolved V gene accounts for under half of the shortfall where checked; the remainder is of unknown origin. The DNA was the basis for D and trimming; V, J and clone size are from that table. This sample is represented by approximately 840,000 clones; just over 95% of them were singletons. Approximately 0.2% of the sample rests with the top ten.

For the CD8 naive samples, CD45RO-negative cells were positively selected for CCR7, yielding a CD45RA+CCR7+ population from which TemRA cells were excluded. The donors were healthy, HIV-negative adults with no recently reported acute infections or vaccinations. Only Caucasian adults living in Nashville, Tennessee, USA were represented among the donors. Blood was obtained by leukapheresis, after which PBMCs were separated by Ficoll-Histopaque density gradient centrifugation and cryopreserved in liquid nitrogen vapor phase. Analytical flow cytometry was used to check the purity and quantity of every magnetically sorted T cell population. Genomic DNA was isolated from each sorted fraction and quantified by UV absorbance on a Nanodrop 2000c. Note on this clone: The antigen it recognizes is unknown. No per-base quality is available; no much larger clone lies one base away.

Sample: naive CD8+ T cells sorted from blood. Reading the label with the study, this specimen's cell subset or site is: CD45RA+CCR7+. The sequence was collected from a man aged 25-40 years in good health. Recombination linked TRBV5-1 to TRBJ2-3; no D gene is confidently identified. The CDR3 in this case is CASSYLSITDTQYF. Read as DNA, the sequence is TGCGCCAGCAGCTACCTATCTATCACAGATACGCAGTATTTT.